The 29 T cell receptor beta chains below were found in one sample sequenced in a study of persistence of HIV-infected CD4 T cells. Lysates of CMV-infected fibroblasts at 10 ug/mL stimulated these cells. Sorting of responding CD4+ T cells relied on upregulated CD40 ligand together with CD69. Antigens of these TCRs are unknown. The libraries were made with immunoSEQ version 4 in survey mode. The repertoire was sequenced with immunoSEQ multiplex PCR; TCRdb's copy has only in-frame clones and lacks some. The sample yields about 16,000 clones, 65% seen once. This material consisted of CD4+ T cells sorted from PBMCs after roughly 18-hour stimulation, taken from a patient who received antiretroviral therapy. All receptors derive from an adult woman with HIV who was CMV-seropositive.

The J gene is TRBJ2-7, the V gene TRBV5-1, with a tentative D call TRBD2 (5 bases). CDR3 size: 15 residues. Germline CDR1 is SGHRS and CDR2 is YFSETQ. Trimming pared 0 bases from V and 2 bases from J, leaving 12 bases between. This chain's CDR3 is CASSLEPGITYEQYF. Written as DNA, the CDR3 is TGCGCCAGCAGCTTGGAGCCGGGGATCACCTACGAGCAGTACTTC.

This clone showed up just once. This chain uses TRBV5-1 with TRBJ1-1; TRBD1 might be the D (6 bases). CDR1 SGHRS and CDR2 YFSETQ come from the germline V gene. Trimming removed 3 bases from V and 1 base from J, with 10 bases in between. CDR3 length equals 14 residues. CDR3 coding DNA: TGCGCCAGCAGCTGGGACAATCAGAACACTGAAGCTTTCTTT. Encoded protein: CASSWDNQNTEAFF.

V usage is TRBV3-1 (or the pseudogene TRBV3-2) and J usage is TRBJ1-2, with D maybe TRBD1 (6 bases). This CDR3 spans 14 amino acids. The germline CDR1 and CDR2 sequences are LGHDT and YNNKEL (reference sequence). Trimming shortened V by 4 bases and J by 4 bases, and 13 bases separated the two germline ends. Here the CDR3 DNA reads TGTGCCAGCAGCCTGCCAGGGGTAGGCTATGGCTACACCTTC. Its translation: CASSLPGVGYGYTF.

V and J are TRBV30 and TRBJ1-3, with no clear D. CDR1 and CDR2 (germline): GTSNPN, SVGIG (reference sequence). The CDR3 totals 14 residues. V dropped 4 bases and J dropped 0 bases, with 10 bases sitting between them. This CDR3 is CAWMWSASGNTIYF. The CDR3 DNA is TGTGCCTGGATGTGGAGTGCCTCTGGAAACACCATATATTTT.

The V and J genes are TRBV30 and TRBJ1-1, with a tentative D call TRBD1 (5 bases). V dropped 0 bases and J dropped 0 bases, with 11 bases sitting between them. Germline CDR1 is GTSNPN and CDR2 is SVGIG (reference sequence). The CDR3 is made up of 15 amino acids. This CDR3 reads CAWSVWGGLNTEAFF. For the CDR3, the DNA is TGTGCCTGGAGTGTATGGGGGGGATTGAACACTGAAGCTTTCTTT.

V usage is TRBV5-1 and J usage is TRBJ2-3; perhaps TRBD2 as D (6 bases). The CDR3 sequence is 14 residues long. Trimming pared 4 bases from V and 0 bases from J, leaving 9 bases between. Per the germline V gene, CDR1 is SGHRS and CDR2 is YFSETQ. CDR3: CASSAGTSTDTQYF. CDR3 sequence (DNA): TGCGCCAGCAGCGCAGGGACTAGCACAGATACGCAGTATTTT.

The chain employs TRBV5-5 and TRBJ1-2; tentative D call: TRBD1 (6 bases). This CDR3 is 14 amino acids long. Looked up from germline, CDR1 is SGHKS and CDR2 is YYEKEE (reference sequence). V was clipped by 1 base and J by 4 bases, with 11 bases between them. This chain's CDR3 is CASSLIGGGYGYTF. The CDR3 DNA reads as TGTGCCAGCAGCTTGATCGGGGGCGGCTATGGCTACACCTTC.

V and J are TRBV12-1 and TRBJ1-3. TRBV12-1 is a pseudogene segment. This CDR3 region has 16 residues. The DNA of the CDR3 is TGTGCCAGCAGCTTTTTCCAATCTTGTCTTGGAAACACCATATATTTT. It is translated as CASSFFQSCLGNTIYF.

This clone is a singleton in its sample. The chain uses TRBV7-3 and TRBJ2-3, with 7 nucleotides matching TRBD1. The V gene end was trimmed by 1 base and the J gene end by 5 bases; junction bases not matched to a gene: 9. Germline V CDR1 and CDR2: SGHTA, FQGTGA. The CDR3 totals 16 residues. CDR3 region: CASSLNTGVDRDTQYF. Written as DNA, the CDR3 is TGTGCCAGCAGCTTAAATACAGGGGTGGATCGAGATACGCAGTATTTT. The entire variable domain, with the rest obtained from reference TRBV7-3 and TRBJ2-3, is as follows: GAGVSQTPSNKVTEKGKYVELRCDPISGHTALYWYRQSLGQGPEFLIYFQGTGAADDSGLPNDRFFAVRPEGSVSTLKIQRTERGDSAVYLCASSLNTGVDRDTQYFGPGTRLTVL.

The chain combines TRBV5-1 with TRBJ1-1; unclear D gene. Germline values: CDR1 SGHRS, CDR2 YFSETQ. V was cut by 3 bases and J by 1 base, with 13 bases left in between. The CDR3 is made up of 15 amino acids. In DNA form, the CDR3 reads TGCGCCAGCAGCTCCACAATGGACCGGAACACTGAAGCTTTCTTT. It specifies CASSSTMDRNTEAFF.

This clone is a singleton in its sample. The chain uses TRBV12-3 or TRBV12-4 and TRBJ2-3, with a tentative D call TRBD2 (5 bases). The CDR3 length is 12 residues. Trimming left V 3 bases short and J 15 bases short, with 16 bases between. CDR3 sequence: CASSFGSSQEYF. The CDR3 nucleotides are TGTGCCAGCAGTTTTGGGTCTAGCCAAGAATATTTT.

The gene calls are TRBV29-1 and TRBJ2-3; TRBD2 matches 9 bases. Germline loops: CDR1 SQVTM, CDR2 ANQGSEA. The CDR3 is 16 amino acids. Trimming removed 2 bases from V and 0 bases from J; junction bases left unmatched: 6. CDR3: CSVELGGGASTDTQYF. The CDR3 region has the DNA TGCAGCGTTGAATTGGGCGGGGGGGCCAGCACAGATACGCAGTATTTT.

This clone was counted only a few times. Other nucleotide sequences in the sample specify the same CDR3. The chain carries TRBV5-1 and TRBJ1-2, with TRBD1 matching 10 bases. The CDR3 has 14 residues. Per germline, CDR1 SGHRS and CDR2 YFSETQ. Trimming at V came to 0 bases and at J to 5 bases, leaving 1 base not matched to a gene. CDR3 region: CASSLGGQGYGYTF. DNA of the CDR3: TGCGCCAGCAGCTTGGGGGGACAGGGGTATGGCTACACCTTC.

This clone was recorded a few times. The V gene is TRBV19, the J gene TRBJ1-1; no clear D. The length of the CDR3 is 14 residues. The V end lost 3 bases, the J end lost 4 bases, and 12 bases lay between the germline ends. The germline V gene encodes CDR1 LNHDA and CDR2 SQIVND (reference sequence). Here the CDR3 reads CASSIIAWGTEAFF. The CDR3 DNA sequence: TGTGCCAGTAGTATTATAGCATGGGGCACTGAAGCTTTCTTT.

The CDR3 is CASSSGRVSREQYF. In DNA, the CDR3 is TGCGCCAGCAGCTCTGGACGGGTTTCGCGCGAGCAGTACTTC. V and J are TRBV5-1 and TRBJ2-7; D gene uncertain. This CDR3 is built from 14 residues. CDR1 and CDR2 (germline): SGHRS, YFSETQ. Trimming stripped 3 bases from V and 6 bases from J, with 16 bases between.

This clone qualifies as medium-sized. The gene calls are TRBV19 and TRBJ1-1, with 8 bases fitting TRBD1. This CDR3 is 15 amino acids long. The V gene's germline CDR1 is LNHDA and CDR2 SQIVND (reference sequence). The V gene end was trimmed by 4 bases and the J gene end by 6 bases; junction bases not matched to a gene: 10. The CDR3 sequence: CASSNSGGGQSEAFF. CDR3 DNA sequence: TGTGCCAGTAGTAACTCAGGGGGCGGTCAATCTGAAGCTTTCTTT.

The chain joins TRBV19 to TRBJ2-1, with D possibly being TRBD1 (5 bases). The V and J ends lost 3 bases and 8 bases respectively, with 14 bases between them. Per germline, CDR1 LNHDA and CDR2 SQIVND (reference sequence). This CDR3 region has 14 residues. The CDR3 DNA is TGTGCCAGTAGTATCAACCCTCCGACAGATGAGCAGTTCTTC. It translates to CASSINPPTDEQFF.

V is TRBV19 and J is TRBJ1-4, with 7 bases fitting TRBD1. Per germline, CDR1 LNHDA and CDR2 SQIVND (reference sequence). Trimming cost V 7 bases and J 7 bases; bases outside gene matches: 9. The CDR3 extends over 14 amino acids. The CDR3 DNA sequence: TGTGCCAGTAACGTAAGGGGGCTGGGTGAAAAACTGTTTTTT. Translating gives CASNVRGLGEKLFF.

This chain connects TRBV5-1 to TRBJ1-1; D is possibly TRBD1 (6 bases). Trimming pared 0 bases from V and 4 bases from J, leaving 13 bases between. The CDR3 consists of 15 residues. Germline values: CDR1 SGHRS, CDR2 YFSETQ. The CDR3 DNA follows: TGCGCCAGCAGCTTGGATTGGGGGGGCAGCACTGAAGCTTTCTTT. It codes for CASSLDWGGSTEAFF.

The chain couples TRBV19 to TRBJ1-1; D remains unclear. The germline V gene encodes CDR1 LNHDA and CDR2 SQIVND (reference sequence). The length of the CDR3 is 15 residues. The V end was cut by 7 bases, the J end by 4 bases, with 19 bases between. CDR3 sequence (DNA): TGTGCCAGTAACGTTGCGTTGGTTAGCGGCACTGAAGCTTTCTTT. The encoded protein is CASNVALVSGTEAFF. The whole variable domain, filled in from reference TRBV19 and TRBJ1-1, reads DGGITQSPKYLFRKEGQNVTLSCEQNLNHDAMYWYRQDPGQGLRLIYYSQIVNDFQKGDIAEGYSVSREKKESFPLTVTSAQKNPTAFYLCASNVALVSGTEAFFGQGTRLTVV.

The chain couples TRBV29-1 to TRBJ2-2; 7 positions match TRBD1. Trimming took 5 bases from V and 1 from J; bases not matched to a gene: 4. The CDR3 has 14 residues. CDR1 SQVTM and CDR2 ANQGSEA come from the germline V gene. The CDR3 region has the DNA TGCAGCGTTAACAGGGGATTGAACACCGGGGAGCTGTTTTTT. Protein product: CSVNRGLNTGELFF.

Within the sample, this clone is medium-sized. The chain is built from TRBV29-1 and TRBJ1-1; tentatively, D is TRBD1 (6 bases). The V gene's germline CDR1 is SQVTM and CDR2 ANQGSEA. Trimming stripped 3 bases from V and 9 bases from J, with 14 bases between. The CDR3 runs 12 residues. In DNA, the CDR3 is TGCAGCGTTGAGGCCCAGGGGAAGCAAGCTTTCTTT. Its protein product is CSVEAQGKQAFF.

The gene calls are TRBV9 and TRBJ2-2, with 12 bases fitting TRBD1. Germline V gene sequence: CDR1 SGDLS, CDR2 YYNGEE. The junction had 6 bases not matched to a gene; V was cut back by 4 bases and J by 5 bases. The CDR3 runs to 16 residues. The CDR3 spells CASSNRDRGRTGELFF. The CDR3 DNA follows: TGTGCCAGCAGCAACCGGGACAGGGGGCGGACCGGGGAGCTGTTTTTT.

The CDR3 loop reads CASRGTGRQGYTF. CDR3 nucleotide sequence: TGTGCCAGTAGGGGAACAGGGCGGCAGGGCTACACCTTC. This chain uses TRBV19 with TRBJ1-2, with D tentatively TRBD1 (6 bases). The CDR3 is made up of 13 amino acids. The germline V and J ends were trimmed by 6 bases and 8 bases, with 16 bases remaining between them. Germline V CDR1 and CDR2: LNHDA, SQIVND (reference sequence).

This clone showed up just a few times. V and J are TRBV6-5 and TRBJ2-2; D is ambiguous. Trimming took 2 bases from V and 7 from J, leaving 11 bases between them. Germline V gene lookup returns CDR1 MNHEY and CDR2 SVGAGI. The CDR3 extends over 14 amino acids. Written as DNA, the CDR3 is TGTGCCAGCAGTTACCCCCGTGCGTACGGGGAGCTGTTTTTT. Its protein is CASSYPRAYGELFF.

V is TRBV7-9 and J is TRBJ1-2, with 12 bases fitting TRBD1. With V trimmed by 6 bases and J by 7 bases, 0 bases remained unmatched. CDR1 SEHNR and CDR2 FQNEAQ come from the germline V gene (reference sequence). This CDR3 is 12 amino acids long. The CDR3 is CASRGQGAGYTF. CDR3 coding DNA: TGTGCCAGCAGGGGACAGGGGGCTGGCTACACCTTC.

This clone has a single count. The V call is TRBV7-3, the J call TRBJ2-1; the match to TRBD1 covers 10 bases. CDR3 length equals 16 residues. J was trimmed by 8 bases and V by 4 bases; bases with no gene match: 11. The germline CDR1 and CDR2 sequences are SGHTA and FQGTGA. The CDR3: CASSSSTGGAGYEQFF. For the CDR3, the DNA is TGTGCCAGCAGCTCCTCGACAGGGGGCGCGGGATATGAGCAGTTCTTC.

This clone was counted between two and nine times. This chain links TRBV5-8 with TRBJ1-6, with TRBD1 identical over 10 bases. Germline CDR1 and CDR2: SGHTS and YDEGEE. There are 16 residues in the CDR3. J lost 7 bases, V lost 2 bases, and 6 bases had no gene match. The CDR3 reads CASSLGQGDQNSPLHF. The CDR3 region has the DNA TGTGCCAGCAGCTTAGGACAGGGGGATCAAAATTCACCCCTCCACTTT.

The chain employs TRBV2 and TRBJ1-6; weak D call: TRBD1 (5 bases). The CDR3 spans 14 residues. V gave up 4 bases and J gave up 7 bases, with 11 bases separating them. Germline V lookup: CDR1 SNHLY, CDR2 FYNNEI. In nucleotides, the CDR3 is TGTGCCAGCAGTGCCAGGGTTGGAAATTCACCCCTCCACTTT. Translated: CASSARVGNSPLHF.